This TCR beta chain stems from a study of T cells after yellow fever vaccination. General study points: Any FACS-sorted repertoire could hold abundant clonotypes that contaminate it from the bulk population. Most primary-vaccination clones recurred post-booster (nearly 98% CD4, 85% to 90% CD8). By day 5 rather than day 15, the secondary response had peaked, though it was weaker.

CDR3 size: 15 residues. Germline V gene sequence: CDR1 SEHNR, CDR2 FQNEAQ (reference sequence). V lost 1 base and J lost 4; bases outside the gene matches: 1. In its sample, this clonotype was seen a few times. Its antigen is not known. One entry per CDR3 protein results from TCRdb running MiXCR on the 5' RACE reads. The table has roughly 250,000 distinct CDR3 sequences, 10% to 15% seen once. Sequencing was performed on CD4+ T cells sorted from PBMCs, taken 45 days after the yellow fever booster vaccination. This sequence originates from a man aged 25 to 45 who received the YFV17D yellow fever vaccine. This rearrangement joins TRBV7-9 to TRBJ1-5, with 10 nucleotides matching TRBD1. CDR3 region: CASSLGTGGNQPQHF. CDR3 DNA sequence: TGTGCCAGCAGCTTAGGGACAGGGGGTAATCAGCCCCAGCATTTT.